Following are 11 T cell receptor beta chains from one sample sequenced in a study of T cell changes during pregnancy in multiple sclerosis. The method was immunoSEQ multiplex PCR; TCRdb's version includes in-frame clones alone and lacks a portion of them. The table has 55,000 to 70,000 clones, around nine tenths seen once. The input for sequencing was peripheral blood, taken in the first trimester of pregnancy. Source of these receptors: a female donor in good health, enrolled as a control in a pregnancy study.

The chain combines TRBV6-5 with TRBJ1-6, with TRBD1 identical over 8 bases. V trimming: 5 bases; J trimming: 9 bases; junction bases outside the gene matches: 9. The CDR3 totals 15 residues. Germline CDR1 and CDR2: MNHEY and SVGAGI. The CDR3 spells CASSQGAPGGSPLHF. Written as DNA, the CDR3 is TGTGCCAGCAGTCAGGGGGCGCCAGGGGGTTCACCCCTCCACTTT.

The V call is TRBV7-3, the J call TRBJ2-2, with 8 bases fitting TRBD2. The CDR3 has 15 amino acids. Germline values: CDR1 SGHTA, CDR2 FQGTGA. J was trimmed by 6 bases and V by 5 bases; bases with no gene match: 8. As DNA, the CDR3 is TGTGCCAGCAGCCGGGGACTAGGAGGGGCCGGGGAGCTGTTTTTT. Translating gives CASSRGLGGAGELFF. The full variable domain, completed using reference TRBV7-3 and TRBJ2-2, is GAGVSQTPSNKVTEKGKYVELRCDPISGHTALYWYRQSLGQGPEFLIYFQGTGAADDSGLPNDRFFAVRPEGSVSTLKIQRTERGDSAVYLCASSRGLGGAGELFFGEGSRLTVL.

The J gene is TRBJ2-5, the V gene TRBV29-1, with TRBD1 identical over 8 bases. The CDR3 loop spans 13 amino acids. The V segment lost 8 bases and the J segment 4 bases; nucleotides outside the gene matches: 9. From germline, CDR1 is SQVTM and CDR2 ANQGSEA. CDR3 nucleotides: TGCAGCCTTGGACAGGGCAGTCGAGAGACCCAGTACTTC. This gives the protein CSLGQGSRETQYF.

CDR3 region: CASSRDRGLGTEAFF. CDR3 sequence (DNA): TGTGCCAGCAGTCGGGACAGGGGGCTTGGCACTGAAGCTTTCTTT. This chain connects TRBV2 to TRBJ1-1; 12 nucleotides line up with TRBD1. The V and J ends lost 5 bases and 4 bases, in that order; junction bases with no gene match: 5. In germline, CDR1 is SNHLY, CDR2 FYNNEI. CDR3 length: 15 residues.

The chain uses TRBV2 and TRBJ2-2, with D perhaps TRBD2 (6 bases). V was clipped by 4 bases and J by 7 bases, with 22 bases between them. The CDR3 is 17 amino acids. Germline-derived CDR1 and CDR2 are SNHLY and FYNNEI. The CDR3 bases are TGTGCCAGCAGTGTTTACGGCGGGAAGATGGGTGGCGGGGAGCTGTTTTTT. It encodes CASSVYGGKMGGGELFF.

The rearrangement links TRBV21-1 to TRBJ2-7; TRBD2 reflects the table's D call only, with no check against the DNA. TRBV21-1 is a recognized pseudogene. The CDR3 length is 17 residues. Written as DNA, the CDR3 is TGTGCCAGCAGCAAAGTCTTGGCGGGAGGTGGGCCCTACGAGCAGTACTTC. Encoded protein: CASSKVLAGGGPYEQYF.

The CDR3 spells CASSPWDRDETQYF. DNA of the CDR3: TGCGCCAGCAGCCCCTGGGACAGGGATGAGACCCAGTACTTC. The gene calls are TRBV4-1 and TRBJ2-5; 9 bases match TRBD1. The CDR3 runs 14 residues. V gave up 4 bases and J gave up 5 bases; unmatched junction bases: 5. Germline-derived CDR1 and CDR2 are MGHRA and YSYEKL.

To note about this clone: The junction departs from germline at one end; a sequencing error may be responsible. The same CDR3 is also encoded by other DNA sequences in this sample. V is TRBV28 and J is TRBJ2-3; tentative D call: TRBD1 (6 bases). Germline lookup yields CDR1 MDHEN and CDR2 SYDVKM. This CDR3 has 13 amino acids. The CDR3 coding sequence is TGTGCCAGTAGTTCCCGACAGGTGTATACGCAGTATTTT. This encodes CASSSRQVYTQYF.

CDR3 coding DNA: TGTGCCAGCACCAGTTTGGGGGGAGAGCAGTACTTC. Translated: CASTSLGGEQYF. J is TRBJ2-7 and V is TRBV7-9; TRBD2 might be the D (6 bases). V was shortened by 7 bases and J by 7 bases, with 14 bases between the two germline ends. The CDR3 is 12 residues long. From germline, CDR1 is SEHNR and CDR2 FQNEAQ (reference sequence).

In regard to this clone: The sample holds other DNA sequences that translate to the same CDR3. The V and J genes are TRBV29-1 and TRBJ2-5; D is possibly TRBD2 (7 bases). Germline V gene lookup returns CDR1 SQVTM and CDR2 ANQGSEA. CDR3 length: 12 residues. Between the trimmed V and J ends, which lost 4 bases and 5 bases, there was a span of 11 bases. CDR3 residues: CSVAGGPETQYF. The CDR3 nucleotides read TGCAGCGTTGCGGGGGGCCCCGAGACCCAGTACTTC.

The chain couples TRBV2 to TRBJ1-2, with 7 nucleotides matching TRBD1. Germline lookup yields CDR1 SNHLY and CDR2 FYNNEI. After removal of 6 bases from V and 4 bases from J, the junction contained 11 bases not matched to a gene. The CDR3 sequence is 15 residues long. In nucleotides, the CDR3 is TGTGCCAGCAGGGGCGGCCGTGGACAGGTCTATGGCTACACCTTC. The encoded protein is CASRGGRGQVYGYTF. Using reference TRBV2 and TRBJ1-2 for the parts outside the CDR3, the full variable domain is EPEVTQTPSHQVTQMGQEVILRCVPISNHLYFYWYRQILGQKVEFLVSFYNNEISEKSEIFDDQFSVERPDGSNFTLKIRSTKLEDSAMYFCASRGGRGQVYGYTFGSGTRLTVV.